These 26 T cell receptor beta chains share one sample of origin, sequenced in a study of siplizumab effects on memory and regulatory T cells. Assay used: immunoSEQ multiplex PCR; TCRdb lists only in-frame clones, some missing. This sample has some 100,000 clones, with around 90% found just once. The sequenced material came from Tregs sorted from blood. The receptors here all came from a human donor in good health.

CDR3 nucleotide sequence: TGCGCCAGCAGGATAGCCTTGGGCTATGGCTACACCTTC. This translates into CASRIALGYGYTF. This chain joins TRBV23-1 and TRBJ1-2; the D is unclear. TRBV23-1 is an open reading frame, and its role is uncertain. The CDR3 is 13 amino acids. Trimming pared 6 bases from V and 4 bases from J, leaving 12 bases between.

The chain links TRBV11-2 to TRBJ1-5, with 9 bases matching TRBD1. This CDR3 contains 16 residues. Germline CDR1 SGHAT, CDR2 FQNNGV. The ends lost 5 bases at V and 6 bases at J; junction bases unmatched: 11. This CDR3 reads CASSPQYRGPAQPQHF. The CDR3 DNA reads TGTGCCAGCAGCCCACAATACAGGGGGCCGGCTCAGCCCCAGCATTTT.

V is TRBV5-6 and J is TRBJ1-5; the match to TRBD1 covers 8 bases. The V segment lost 4 bases and the J segment 6 bases; nucleotides outside the gene matches: 9. The CDR3 loop spans 15 amino acids. Per the germline V gene, CDR1 is SGHDT and CDR2 is YYEEEE. In DNA, the CDR3 is TGTGCCAGCAGCCTTCGGACAACAGGGGGTCAGCCCCAGCATTTT. Encoded protein: CASSLRTTGGQPQHF.

The chain recombines TRBV10-3 with TRBJ1-2; D is perhaps TRBD1 (5 bases). Per germline, CDR1 ENHRY and CDR2 SYGVKD. The length of the CDR3 is 15 residues. Trimming shortened V by 10 bases and J by 8 bases, and 26 bases separated the two germline ends. This CDR3 is CATSAAQGGVDGYTF. The CDR3 bases are TGTGCCACATCAGCGGCGCAGGGCGGGGTCGACGGCTACACCTTC.

CDR3 DNA sequence: TGTGCCAGCAGTGAAGTTGGGGGGAGGTCCTCCTACGAGCAGTACTTC. It specifies CASSEVGGRSSYEQYF. The chain joins TRBV6-1 to TRBJ2-7, with D possibly being TRBD2 (6 bases). This CDR3 contains 16 residues. The germline V gene has CDR1 MNHNS and CDR2 SASEGT. V was pared by 1 base and J by 0 bases, with 13 bases between.

The rearrangement uses TRBV6-6 and TRBJ2-3, with a tentative D call TRBD2 (6 bases). This CDR3 region has 15 residues. Germline V CDR1 and CDR2: MNHNY, SVGAGI (reference sequence). Trimming stripped 5 bases from V and 5 bases from J, with 17 bases between. CDR3 sequence (DNA): TGTGCCAGCAGTCGCCTAACGGGAGCCGAAGATACGCAGTATTTT. It codes for CASSRLTGAEDTQYF.

This clone occurred once. The rearrangement uses TRBV5-6 and TRBJ2-3; no reliable D call. Germline loops: CDR1 SGHDT, CDR2 YYEEEE. Trimming removed 8 bases from V and 1 base from J, with 14 bases in between. The CDR3 runs to 14 residues. The CDR3 loop is CASSRVSGTDTQYF. DNA of the CDR3: TGTGCCAGTTCTAGGGTTTCTGGCACAGATACGCAGTATTTT.

The chain carries TRBV5-1 and TRBJ1-1; D gene ambiguous. The CDR3 sequence is 13 residues long. Germline CDR1 SGHRS, CDR2 YFSETQ. V gave up 0 bases and J gave up 0 bases, with 3 bases separating them. CDR3 DNA: TGCGCCAGCAGCTTGGGATTGAACACTGAAGCTTTCTTT. It encodes CASSLGLNTEAFF.

DNA of the CDR3: TGTGCCAGCAGTGAATATTCAGCCCCCCCCGGGGAGCTGTTTTTT. It translates to CASSEYSAPPGELFF. The chain links TRBV25-1 to TRBJ2-2, with D unclear. Trimming stripped 0 bases from V and 6 bases from J, with 11 bases between. In germline, CDR1 is MGHDK, CDR2 SYGVNS. The CDR3 sequence is 15 residues long.

The chain couples TRBV6-6 to TRBJ1-1, with TRBD1 identical over 7 bases. Germline CDR1 and CDR2: MNHNY and SVGAGI (reference sequence). Unmatched junction bases numbered 4, after V lost 7 bases and J lost 8 bases. The length of the CDR3 is 11 residues. The CDR3 is CASIQQGEAFF. In DNA, the CDR3 is TGTGCCAGCATACAACAGGGGGAAGCTTTCTTT.

V is TRBV28 and J is TRBJ2-2; 9 bases align to TRBD1. Per the germline V gene, CDR1 is MDHEN and CDR2 is SYDVKM. CDR3 length: 15 amino acids. Trimming at V came to 5 bases and at J to 3 bases, leaving 4 bases not matched to a gene. The CDR3 coding sequence is TGTGCCAGCAGTGTGGACAGGGGTTACACCGGGGAGCTGTTTTTT. It is translated as CASSVDRGYTGELFF.

The chain couples TRBV2 to TRBJ1-1; TRBD1 is a possible D gene (5 bases). This CDR3 spans 14 amino acids. V was cut by 0 bases and J by 1 base, with 6 bases left in between. Looked up from germline, CDR1 is SNHLY and CDR2 is FYNNEI. The CDR3 here is CASSEAGPNTEAFF. As DNA, the CDR3 is TGTGCCAGCAGTGAAGCGGGGCCGAACACTGAAGCTTTCTTT. Filled out from reference TRBV2 and TRBJ1-1, the complete variable domain reads EPEVTQTPSHQVTQMGQEVILRCVPISNHLYFYWYRQILGQKVEFLVSFYNNEISEKSEIFDDQFSVERPDGSNFTLKIRSTKLEDSAMYFCASSEAGPNTEAFFGQGTRLTVV.

The rearrangement joins TRBV9 to TRBJ2-5, with TRBD1 matching 7 bases. The junction had 2 bases not matched to a gene; V was cut back by 4 bases and J by 2 bases. CDR3 length: 13 residues. CDR1 and CDR2 (germline): SGDLS, YYNGEE. The CDR3 coding sequence is TGTGCCAGCAGCTCGGGACAGCAAGAGACCCAGTACTTC. Protein: CASSSGQQETQYF.

The chain joins TRBV15 to TRBJ1-1, with D unclear. The CDR3 totals 15 residues. V lost 3 bases and J 4 bases, leaving 15 bases between the germline ends. Germline loops: CDR1 LNHNV, CDR2 YYDKDF (reference sequence). CDR3 coding DNA: TGTGCCACCAGCAGTAGGAAGGGCTTTAGCACTGAAGCTTTCTTT. This translates into CATSSRKGFSTEAFF.

J is TRBJ2-1 and V is TRBV10-1; TRBD2 matches at 10 bases. V was pared by 4 bases and J by 7 bases, with 10 bases of the junction left unmatched. The germline V gene has CDR1 WNHNN and CDR2 SYGVQD (reference sequence). CDR3 size: 16 residues. The CDR3 DNA is TGCGCCAGCAGTGCTCAAAGACTAGCGGGTGCGAATGAGCAGTTCTTC. Its translation: CASSAQRLAGANEQFF.

The rearrangement links TRBV5-5 to TRBJ2-1; 10 bases are a match to TRBD1. V trimming: 3 bases; J trimming: 6 bases; junction bases outside the gene matches: 6. The CDR3 runs 15 residues. Germline loops: CDR1 SGHKS, CDR2 YYEKEE (reference sequence). CDR3 nucleotide sequence: TGTGCCAGCAGCTCGGGACAGGGGATTTTCAATGAGCAGTTCTTC. It codes for CASSSGQGIFNEQFF.

The chain combines TRBV9 with TRBJ2-2, with 7 bases that match TRBD2. The CDR3 loop spans 13 amino acids. The V gene's germline CDR1 is SGDLS and CDR2 YYNGEE. Germline trimming cut 3 bases from V and 4 bases from J; bases unmatched to any gene: 0. The CDR3 nucleotides are TGTGCCAGCAGCGGACTAGCCACCGGGGAGCTGTTTTTT. Amino acid sequence: CASSGLATGELFF.

V usage is TRBV5-1 and J usage is TRBJ1-4; D gene uncertain. CDR1 and CDR2 (germline): SGHRS, YFSETQ. V was shortened by 6 bases and J by 0 bases, with 15 bases between the two germline ends. The CDR3 runs 16 residues. The CDR3 loop reads CASTLIPESTNEKLFF. CDR3 nucleotide sequence: TGCGCCAGCACCCTGATCCCAGAATCAACTAATGAAAAACTGTTTTTT.

V usage is TRBV28 and J usage is TRBJ2-7; the D is unclear. Germline CDR1 and CDR2: MDHEN and SYDVKM. The CDR3 loop spans 14 amino acids. V was clipped by 2 bases and J by 3 bases, with 11 bases between them. The CDR3 DNA reads as TGTGCCAGCAGTTTAGGCGCCCCAGGCTACGAGCAGTACTTC. This translates into CASSLGAPGYEQYF. Complete variable domain (other parts from reference TRBV28 and TRBJ2-7): DVKVTQSSRYLVKRTGEKVFLECVQDMDHENMFWYRQDPGLGLRLIYFSYDVKMKEKGDIPEGYSVSREKKERFSLILESASTNQTSMYLCASSLGAPGYEQYFGPGTRLTVT.

Of note for this clone: At one of its ends the junction is not consistent with the germline gene, which may arise from a read error. The chain couples TRBV11-2 to TRBJ1-5, with D possibly being TRBD1 (6 bases). This CDR3 is 14 amino acids long. Germline loops: CDR1 SGHAT, CDR2 FQNNGV. The CDR3 loop is CASSLGGQGTELAF. CDR3 DNA sequence: TGTGCCAGCAGCTTAGGGGGCCAGGGGACCGAGTTGGCTTTT.

This clone was recorded a few times. The chain carries TRBV30 and TRBJ1-2; tentatively, D is TRBD1 (5 bases). The ends were cut back, 0 bases at V and 10 bases at J, with 9 bases in the middle. Per the germline V gene, CDR1 is GTSNPN and CDR2 is SVGIG (reference sequence). This CDR3 spans 11 amino acids. This CDR3 is CAWSVRGAYTF. Written as DNA, the CDR3 is TGTGCCTGGAGTGTACGAGGGGCCTACACCTTC. Full variable domain (outside the CDR3, taken from reference TRBV30 and TRBJ1-2): SQTIHQWPATLVQPVGSPLSLECTVEGTSNPNLYWYRQAAGRGLQLLFYSVGIGQISSEVPQNLSASRPQDRQFILSSKKLLLSDSGFYLCAWSVRGAYTFGSGTRLTVV.

This clone was detected once. This rearrangement joins TRBV30 to TRBJ2-5, with D unresolved. The CDR3 consists of 11 residues. Germline assignment: CDR1 GTSNPN and CDR2 SVGIG (reference sequence). V was pared by 3 bases and J by 1 base, with 3 bases between. CDR3 in DNA: TGTGCCTGGAGACTCCAAGAGACCCAGTACTTC. Its translation is CAWRLQETQYF.

DNA for the CDR3: TGCGCCAGCAGCGGGACAGGAGACGAGCAGTACTTC. Translating gives CASSGTGDEQYF. The chain combines TRBV5-1 with TRBJ2-7; TRBD1 aligns across 8 bases. V was pared by 4 bases and J by 5 bases, with 2 bases of the junction left unmatched. The CDR3 covers 12 residues. Looked up from germline, CDR1 is SGHRS and CDR2 is YFSETQ.

This chain links TRBV5-4 with TRBJ2-2; 8 bases align to TRBD1. V was clipped by 0 bases and J by 4 bases; unmatched bases: 5. Germline V gene lookup returns CDR1 SGHNT and CDR2 YYREEE (reference sequence). The CDR3 contains 16 residues. For the CDR3, the DNA is TGTGCCAGCAGCTTGGCAGGGGGCCTTAGCACCGGGGAGCTGTTTTTT. Translated: CASSLAGGLSTGELFF.

A single count supports this clone. CDR3 coding DNA: TGTGCCAGCAGCTTGGTTTCAGGGGTAAGCGAGCAGTACTTC. As protein: CASSLVSGVSEQYF. This chain links TRBV5-5 with TRBJ2-7, with D perhaps matching TRBD1 (6 bases). With 0 bases removed from V and 6 bases from J, the gap between germline ends came to 13 bases. The V gene's germline CDR1 is SGHKS and CDR2 YYEKEE (reference sequence). The CDR3 runs 14 residues.

V gene TRBV20-1 combines with J gene TRBJ1-2; D call uncertain. V was trimmed by 5 bases and J by 5 bases, leaving 9 bases between them. From germline, CDR1 is DFQATT and CDR2 SNEGSKA (reference sequence). The CDR3 spans 11 residues. This chain's CDR3 is CSARRRYGYTF. The CDR3 region has the DNA TGCAGTGCTCGAAGACGTTATGGCTACACCTTC.